This paragraph reports one T cell receptor (beta chain). Its antigen is unidentified. This sample was included in a study of vaccination effects on CD4 cells after COVID-19. Study details: A couple of convalescent patients provided samples 16 days and one week prevaccination. Study outcomes and limitations: After vaccination, at late timepoints, clones induced by infection and by vaccine contracted markedly.

In germline, CDR1 is DFQATT, CDR2 SNEGSKA (reference sequence). The ends were cut back, 3 bases at V and 4 bases at J, with 18 bases in the middle. The CDR3 spans 15 residues. Using viral peptide pools, the ViraFEST assay grew out antigen-specific CD4+ T cells prior to sequencing. Subsequent to roughly 10 days of culture, CD4+ T cells were isolated. This person caught SARS-CoV-2 sometime from March to December 2020, and PCR testing confirmed the infection. The culture medium for a few million PBMC per well included roughly 9.2 IU/ml IL-2 and 9.5 to 10 ug/ml peptides. It was on days 3 and 7 that half the medium was replaced with IL-2 medium. TCRdb's copy holds only in-frame clones and misses some; the assay was immunoSEQ multiplex PCR. Among 40,000 or so clones listed, 65% to 70% were seen once.

V usage is TRBV20-1 and J usage is TRBJ1-2; tentative D call: TRBD1 (5 bases). The sequencing here drew on CD4+ T cells from PBMCs cultured with a peptide pool, taken before COVID-19 vaccination. The receptor's source is a human donor who had a prior SARS-CoV-2 infection. The CDR3 DNA follows: TGCAGTGCTAGTTTGTCGGGGGACGGTGTCTATGGCTACACCTTC. Translated: CSASLSGDGVYGYTF.